These 4 T cell receptor beta chains share one sample of origin, sequenced in a study of T cells in Graves' hyperthyroidism and ophthalmopathy. RNA transcripts provided the source from which TCR beta CDR3 regions were amplified. With the HTBI primer set, the TCR CDR3 went through a first round of RT-PCR. TCRdb reanalysed the multiplex PCR reads using MiXCR and keeps one entry per CDR3 protein. The sample holds approximately 700,000 distinct CDR3 sequences, nearly 45% seen once. Material for sequencing was peripheral blood or thyroid tissue (not recorded which). Every receptor here comes from an adult man with Graves' disease, either hyperthyroidism or ophthalmopathy (not recorded which).

V and J are TRBV2 and TRBJ2-7; D not certain. The DNA matches TRBJ2-1 better at its end, which makes the J call doubtful. Germline V CDR1 and CDR2: SNHLY, FYNNEI. The CDR3 runs 13 residues. The CDR3 spells CAIKPSLYNEQFF. The CDR3 DNA reads TGTGCCATCAAACCCAGCCTGTACAATGAGCAGTTCTTC.

In the case of this clonotype: The junction differs from germline at one of its ends, possibly a read error. The J gene is TRBJ2-7, the V gene TRBV7-9, with 8 bases matching TRBD1. This CDR3 contains 15 residues. Looked up from germline, CDR1 is SEHNR and CDR2 is FQNEAQ (reference sequence). The CDR3 here is CASSLSWTGTGELYF. The CDR3 coding sequence is TGTGCCAGCAGCTTAAGCTGGACAGGGACCGGGGAGCTGTACTTC.

Notes on this clonotype: A junction boundary mismatches the germline segment, possibly from a read error. The chain employs TRBV7-3 and TRBJ1-2; D is perhaps TRBD1 (6 bases). Germline values: CDR1 SGHTA, CDR2 FQGTGA. The CDR3 contains 16 residues. CDR3 sequence: CASSLMGRGRSYGYTF. The DNA of the CDR3 is TGTGCCAGCAGTTTAATGGGTCGGGGGCGCAGCTATGGCTACACCTTC.

The chain's CDR3 is CSADRTSGGSETQYF. CDR3 DNA sequence: TGCAGTGCAGATCGGACTAGCGGGGGTAGCGAGACCCAGTACTTC. The chain recombines TRBV20-1 with TRBJ2-5, with 13 bases lining up with TRBD2. CDR3 size: 15 residues. CDR1 DFQATT and CDR2 SNEGSKA come from the germline V gene (reference sequence). V lost 6 bases to trimming and J lost 5 bases; unmatched junction nucleotides: 9.